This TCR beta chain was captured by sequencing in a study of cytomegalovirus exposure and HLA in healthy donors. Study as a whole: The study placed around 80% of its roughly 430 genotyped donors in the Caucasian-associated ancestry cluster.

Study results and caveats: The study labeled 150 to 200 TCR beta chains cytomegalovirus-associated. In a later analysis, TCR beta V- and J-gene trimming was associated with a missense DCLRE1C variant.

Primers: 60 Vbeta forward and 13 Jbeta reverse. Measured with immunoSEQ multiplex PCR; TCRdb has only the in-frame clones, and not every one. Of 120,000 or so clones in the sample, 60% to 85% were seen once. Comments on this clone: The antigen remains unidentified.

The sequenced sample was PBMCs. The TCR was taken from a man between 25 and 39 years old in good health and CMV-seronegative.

The CDR3 spells CASTGGNEQYF. The CDR3 DNA follows: TGCGCCAGTACAGGGGGGAACGAGCAGTACTTC. The chain couples TRBV5-1 to TRBJ2-7; TRBD1 aligns across 8 bases. The length of the CDR3 is 11 residues. Germline V gives CDR1 SGHRS, CDR2 YFSETQ. Trimming at V came to 8 bases and at J to 5 bases, leaving 3 bases not matched to a gene.